The rows below give T cell receptor beta chains drawn from one sample of a study of T cells in Graves' hyperthyroidism and ophthalmopathy. TCRdb re-analysed the multiplex PCR reads in MiXCR, keeping a single row per CDR3 protein. The profile shows approximately 640,000 distinct CDR3 sequences, around 15% of them singletons. The specimen sequenced was blood. These receptors came from a woman aged 25-40 years with Graves' hyperthyroidism. Each CDR3 is given without its conserved first and last residue.

j_gene,v_gene,CDR3aa
TRBJ1-3,TRBV6-2/TRBV6-3,ASVGTSSGNTIY
TRBJ1-4,TRBV27,ASSARANEKLF
TRBJ1-5,TRBV7-2,ASSRTSGGNQPQH
TRBJ1-1,TRBV5-1,ASSLEGPRTEAF
TRBJ2-3,TRBV12-3/TRBV12-4,ASSPDGGDLDTQY
TRBJ1-2,TRBV12-3/TRBV12-4,ASSHQNYGYT
TRBJ2-5,TRBV28,ASSPAQGGKTQY
TRBJ2-5,TRBV7-2,ASSQPSGGQKETQY
TRBJ2-3,TRBV14,ASSQDEPGHVTPVGTDTQY
TRBJ2-3,TRBV7-8,ASSSPNTTSGISDTQY
TRBJ2-7,TRBV2,ASSDQGLGYDEQY
TRBJ2-7,TRBV3-1,ASSAPGHRYEQY
TRBJ1-6,TRBV28,ASSLWGSDSPLH
TRBJ2-1,TRBV2,ASSQNGPGEQF
TRBJ2-7,TRBV20-1,SARDFSEGAGEQY
TRBJ1-5,TRBV20-1,SAVPRVLPNQPQH
TRBJ2-7,TRBV2,ASITSGTSYEQY
TRBJ1-2,TRBV7-2,ASSPKPDRVYGYT
TRBJ1-2,TRBV15,ATSRDQGFGSYT
TRBJ1-1,TRBV6-1,ASSLTGTGTEAF
TRBJ1-2,TRBV12-3/TRBV12-4,ASSLAPGYT
TRBJ2-1,TRBV24-1,AAKPAGGGEQF
TRBJ2-1,TRBV2,ASSDGVYNEQF
TRBJ2-2,TRBV28,ASSSQTGGTGELF
TRBJ2-1,TRBV5-1,ASSNALPGQANNEQF
TRBJ2-3,TRBV7-2,ASTTGMDWSTDTQY
TRBJ2-7,TRBV9,ASSESGSSYEQY
TRBJ2-7,TRBV6-1,ASSSMTSGNSYEQY
TRBJ1-4,TRBV4-3,ASSLRRETNEKLF
TRBJ2-5,TRBV7-2,ASSLEGPQYQETQY
TRBJ2-3,TRBV5-1,ASSLVQLTDTQY
TRBJ1-5,TRBV7-8,ASSPVIRSNQPQH
TRBJ2-7,TRBV25-1,ASSDQLYEQY
TRBJ2-7,TRBV20-1,SAANPAGVSGEQY
TRBJ1-6,TRBV2,ASSKTGGLSSYNSPLH
TRBJ1-2,TRBV27,ASGAGYGYT
TRBJ2-7,TRBV27,ASKEGRSSYEQY
TRBJ2-5,TRBV5-6,ASSNSGRSGPSQETQY
TRBJ2-2,TRBV7-2,ASSLVSREGGELF
TRBJ1-4,TRBV5-1,ASSFWTGAEKLF
TRBJ2-1,TRBV24-1,ATSETLAGGPSEQF
TRBJ2-7,TRBV28,ASRLTNEQGRNPYEQY
TRBJ2-1,TRBV13,ASSLGPAQINEQF
TRBJ1-3,TRBV14,ASSQAFSGNTIY
TRBJ2-1,TRBV14,ASSQALAGAFEQF
TRBJ2-1,TRBV20-1,SARDLGLAGLYNEQF
TRBJ1-6,TRBV19,ASSIGLGSLH
TRBJ2-2,TRBV7-3,ASSPNGQGLGTGELF
TRBJ2-3,TRBV5-1,ASSEGLATSTDTQY
TRBJ2-1,TRBV20-1,SASGTSGKDEQF
TRBJ1-2,TRBV28,ASRMGQHYGYT
TRBJ2-5,TRBV28,ASSPRAGGRETQY
TRBJ2-5,TRBV11-3,ASSSDLDVY